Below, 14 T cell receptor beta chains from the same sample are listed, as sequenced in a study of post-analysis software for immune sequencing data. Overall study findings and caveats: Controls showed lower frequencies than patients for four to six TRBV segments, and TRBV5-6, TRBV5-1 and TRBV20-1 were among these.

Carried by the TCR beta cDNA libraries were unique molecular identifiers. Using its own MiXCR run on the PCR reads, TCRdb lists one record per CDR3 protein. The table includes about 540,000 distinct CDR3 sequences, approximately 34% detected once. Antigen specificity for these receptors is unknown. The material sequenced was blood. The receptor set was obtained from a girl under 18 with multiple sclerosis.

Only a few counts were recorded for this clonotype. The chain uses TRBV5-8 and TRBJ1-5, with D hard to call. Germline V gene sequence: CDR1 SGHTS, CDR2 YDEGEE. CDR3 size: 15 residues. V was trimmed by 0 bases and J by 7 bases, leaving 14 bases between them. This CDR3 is CASSLGVLRRQPQHF. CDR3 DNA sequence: TGTGCCAGCAGCTTGGGGGTTCTCAGGAGGCAGCCCCAGCATTTT.

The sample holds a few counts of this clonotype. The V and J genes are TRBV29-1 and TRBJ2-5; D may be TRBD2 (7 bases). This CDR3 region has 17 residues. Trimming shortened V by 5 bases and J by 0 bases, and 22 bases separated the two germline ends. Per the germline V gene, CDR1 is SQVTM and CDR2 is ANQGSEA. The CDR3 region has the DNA TGCAGCGTTTTAGGCGGGGGCTTCAGTGGGTACCAAGAGACCCAGTACTTC. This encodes CSVLGGGFSGYQETQYF.

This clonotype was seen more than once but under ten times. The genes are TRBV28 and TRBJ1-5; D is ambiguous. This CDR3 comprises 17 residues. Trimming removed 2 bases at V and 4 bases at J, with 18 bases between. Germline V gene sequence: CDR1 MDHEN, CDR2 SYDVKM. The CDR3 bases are TGTGCCAGCAGTTTACCCGATTTTGCTGGAAGAAATCAGCCCCAGCATTTT. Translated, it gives CASSLPDFAGRNQPQHF.

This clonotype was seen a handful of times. The CDR3 bases are TGTGCCAGCAGCTCCGGACACCACCCCCCCTACGAGCAGTACTTC. This gives the protein CASSSGHHPPYEQYF. This chain links TRBV7-9 with TRBJ2-7, with D possibly matching TRBD1 (5 bases). The length of the CDR3 is 15 residues. Germline-derived CDR1 and CDR2 are SEHNR and FQNEAQ (reference sequence). V was clipped by 4 bases and J by 2 bases, with 15 bases between them. The full variable domain, with the rest looked up from reference TRBV7-9 and TRBJ2-7, is DTGVSQNPRHKITKRGQNVTFRCDPISEHNRLYWYRQTLGQGPEFLTYFQNEAQLEKSRLLSDRFSAERPKGSFSTLEIQRTEQGDSAMYLCASSSGHHPPYEQYFGPGTRLTVT.

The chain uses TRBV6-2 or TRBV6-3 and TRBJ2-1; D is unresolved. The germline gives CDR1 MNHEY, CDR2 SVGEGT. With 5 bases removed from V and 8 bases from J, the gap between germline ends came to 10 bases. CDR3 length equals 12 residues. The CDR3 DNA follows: TGTGCCAGCAGTCCCTACGGAGATGAGCAGTTCTTC. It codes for CASSPYGDEQFF.

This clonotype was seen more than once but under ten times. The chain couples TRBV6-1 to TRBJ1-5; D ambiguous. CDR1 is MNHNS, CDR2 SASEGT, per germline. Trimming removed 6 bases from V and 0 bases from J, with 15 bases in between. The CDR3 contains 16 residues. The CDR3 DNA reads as TGTGCCAGCAGGGCCCGGGCGGAAGATAGCAATCAGCCCCAGCATTTT. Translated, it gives CASRARAEDSNQPQHF.

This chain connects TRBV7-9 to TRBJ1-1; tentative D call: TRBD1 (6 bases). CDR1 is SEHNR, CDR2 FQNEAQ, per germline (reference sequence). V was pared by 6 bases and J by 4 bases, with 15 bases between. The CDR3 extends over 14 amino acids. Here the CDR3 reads CASRPGQTGTEAFF. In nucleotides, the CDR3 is TGTGCCAGCAGGCCGGGACAAACAGGCACTGAAGCTTTCTTT.

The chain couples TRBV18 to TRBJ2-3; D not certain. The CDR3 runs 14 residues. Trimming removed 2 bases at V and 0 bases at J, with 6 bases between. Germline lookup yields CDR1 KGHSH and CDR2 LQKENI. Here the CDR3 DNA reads TGTGCCAGCTCACCATTCGCTAGCACAGATACGCAGTATTTT. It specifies CASSPFASTDTQYF.

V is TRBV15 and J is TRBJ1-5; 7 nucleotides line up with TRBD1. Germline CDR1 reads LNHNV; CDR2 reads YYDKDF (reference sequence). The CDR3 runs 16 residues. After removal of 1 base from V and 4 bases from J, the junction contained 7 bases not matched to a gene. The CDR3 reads CATSRAPTGRNQPQHF. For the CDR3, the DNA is TGTGCCACCAGCAGAGCCCCGACAGGGCGAAATCAGCCCCAGCATTTT.

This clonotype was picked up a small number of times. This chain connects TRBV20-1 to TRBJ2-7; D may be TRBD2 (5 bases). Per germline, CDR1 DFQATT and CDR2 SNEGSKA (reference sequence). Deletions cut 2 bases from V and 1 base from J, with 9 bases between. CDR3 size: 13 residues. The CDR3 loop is CSARRRQSYEQYF. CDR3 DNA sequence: TGCAGTGCTAGAAGGAGGCAGTCCTACGAGCAGTACTTC.

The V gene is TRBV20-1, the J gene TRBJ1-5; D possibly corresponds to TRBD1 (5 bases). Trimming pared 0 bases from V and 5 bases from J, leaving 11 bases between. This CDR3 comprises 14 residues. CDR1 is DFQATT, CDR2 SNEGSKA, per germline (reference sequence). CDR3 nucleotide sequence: TGCAGTGCTAGAGACCTGGGGGAGCATCAGCCCCAGCATTTT. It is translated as CSARDLGEHQPQHF.

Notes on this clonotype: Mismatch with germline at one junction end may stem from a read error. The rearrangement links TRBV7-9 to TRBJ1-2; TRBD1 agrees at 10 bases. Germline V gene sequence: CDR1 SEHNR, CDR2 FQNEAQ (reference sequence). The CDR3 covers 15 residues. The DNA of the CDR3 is TGTGCTAGCAGCTTAGGAGACAGGGGGCGGGATGGCTACACCTTC. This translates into CASSLGDRGRDGYTF.

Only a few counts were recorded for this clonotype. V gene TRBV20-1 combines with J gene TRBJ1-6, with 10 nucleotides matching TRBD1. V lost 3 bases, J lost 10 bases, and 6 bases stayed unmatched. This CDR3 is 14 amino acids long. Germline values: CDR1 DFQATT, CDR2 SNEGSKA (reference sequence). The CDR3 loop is CSASRDRGYSPLHF. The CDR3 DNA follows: TGCAGTGCTAGCCGGGACAGGGGTTACTCACCCCTCCACTTT.

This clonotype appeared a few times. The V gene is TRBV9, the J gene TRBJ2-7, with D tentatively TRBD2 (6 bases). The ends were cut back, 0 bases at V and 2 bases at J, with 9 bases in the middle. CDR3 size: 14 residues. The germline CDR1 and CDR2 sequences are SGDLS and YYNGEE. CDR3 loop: CASSVGAGPYEQYF. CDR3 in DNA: TGTGCCAGCAGCGTAGGGGCGGGACCCTACGAGCAGTACTTC.